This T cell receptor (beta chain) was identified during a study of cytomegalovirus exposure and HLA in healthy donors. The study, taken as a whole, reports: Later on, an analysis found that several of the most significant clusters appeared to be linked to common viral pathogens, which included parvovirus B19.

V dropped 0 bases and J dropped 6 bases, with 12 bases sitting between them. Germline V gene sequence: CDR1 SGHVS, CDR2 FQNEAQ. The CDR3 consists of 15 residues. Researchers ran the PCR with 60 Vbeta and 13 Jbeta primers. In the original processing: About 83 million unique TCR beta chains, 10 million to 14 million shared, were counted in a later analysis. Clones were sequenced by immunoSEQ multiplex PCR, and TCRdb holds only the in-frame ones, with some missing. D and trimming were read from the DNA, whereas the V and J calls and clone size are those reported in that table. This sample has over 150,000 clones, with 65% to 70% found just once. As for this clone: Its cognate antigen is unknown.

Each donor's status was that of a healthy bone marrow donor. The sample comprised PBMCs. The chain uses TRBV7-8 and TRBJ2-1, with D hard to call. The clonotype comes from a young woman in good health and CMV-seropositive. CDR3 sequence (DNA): TGTGCCAGCAGCTTAGCGCTGCCAGGTATCAATGAGCAGTTCTTC. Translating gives CASSLALPGINEQFF.